This T cell receptor (beta chain) was documented in a study of sequential checkpoint blockade in melanoma (dated by TCRdb to about 2019). In terms of the full investigation: In a 1:1 randomization, patients received either first-line nivolumab then ipilimumab (arm A) or ipilimumab then nivolumab (arm B). Both trial sequences were followed by maintenance nivolumab.

The treatment or condition label of this sample denotes: randomized to nivolumab then ipilimumab (arm A) or the reverse (arm B). No trial patient had received prior DNA-damaging chemotherapy. Thawed PBMCs were sorted on a FACS Aria II flow cytometer to isolate live CD3+CD8+ cells negative for CD19 and CD56. CheckMate 064, a randomized, open-label phase II trial of sequential checkpoint blockade, was the source of the samples, all of which came from patients with melanoma. Peripheral blood mononuclear cells were collected by leukapheresis, purified with Ficoll-Paque, and frozen in human serum with around 9.8% DMSO. Purity of sorted blood CD3+CD8+ cells was verified at >95% immediately after sorting, followed by DNA extraction. The paper's findings and limits, for the study overall: Larger, independent patient cohorts are needed to validate the response-prediction model that combines TCR metrics and mutation burden.

Concerning this clone: This clone's antigen is unknown. No base quality values were provided; no much bigger clone lies one nucleotide off.

The immunoSEQ Assay was used to immunosequence TCRbeta CDR3 regions from genomic DNA. Prior to high-throughput sequencing, genomic DNA was amplified by bias-controlled multiplex PCR. The original methods were these. To quantify the absolute abundance of each unique TCRbeta CDR3 region, the sequences were collapsed and filtered. Clonality, defined as 1 minus Pielou's evenness, was calculated using only productive rearrangements. A previously published method was used to identify clones with significantly greater frequencies in on-treatment samples than in baseline samples. Not all clones reach the TCRdb copy of this immuneACCESS table, which keeps in-frame sequences only. Checked studies attribute under half of the gap to unresolved V genes and leave the rest unexplained. Clone size and V and J calls were adopted from that table, with D and trimming inferred from the DNA. The sample table shows about 10,000 clones, and 70% to 85% are seen once. Jointly, the top ten make up roughly 50% of the sample.

The receptor comes from a human donor with melanoma. This specimen was CD8+ T cells sorted from blood (inferred from file names), taken from a patient given nivolumab and ipilimumab in sequence.

The CDR3 protein sequence reads: CASRVSGDSNQPQHF. The bases are TGTGCCAGTAGAGTCTCGGGGGATAGCAATCAGCCCCAGCATTTT. The chain couples TRBV6-1 to TRBJ1-5; a tentative D call is TRBD1 (5 bases match). The CDR3 runs 15 amino acids, cysteine and phenylalanine included. The DNA shown is the 45-base CDR3, in frame from base 1. V is shortened by 9 bases, J by 0 bases, and the region joining them spans 15 bases. The germline V gene yields MNHNS for CDR1 and SASEGT for CDR2.